This TCR beta chain was captured in a study of T-cell reconstitution after alpha-beta-depleted transplantation in children. The CDR3 spans 12 residues. Trimming shortened V by 0 bases and J by 5 bases, and 4 bases separated the two germline ends. Germline V lookup: CDR1 MNHNY, CDR2 SVGAGI (reference sequence). This clonotype was seen a few times. Preparation of the TCRbeta library was carried out with unique molecular identifiers. MiXCR was run by TCRdb on the PCR reads, yielding one entry per CDR3 protein. Of roughly 670,000 distinct CDR3 sequences listed, over 10% were seen once; the top ten hold 0.79%.

This clonotype originated in a girl aged 2 to 10 with congenital amegakaryocytic thrombocytopenia, due to receive a stem cell transplant. V usage is TRBV6-6 and J usage is TRBJ1-1; D unresolved. Sample: PBMCs, taken before TCRalphabeta/CD19-depleted stem cell transplant. CDR3 region: CASSYSKTEAFF. DNA for the CDR3: TGTGCCAGCAGTTACTCGAAGACTGAAGCTTTCTTT.